What follows is one TCR beta chain and its context. Its antigen is still unknown. This specimen comes from a study of T cell clonotyping in hematopoietic cell transplantation. In the study overall: Recipient samples before transplant were obtained post-cytoreduction. Study conclusions and caveats: No sorting was done, leaving CD4 and CD8 contributions mixed. Pathologically expanded recipient clonotypes increased progressively from day 30 to day 180 as diversity fell.

The time point is: recipient sample about 28 days before transplant, after cytoreduction. Recipients were bled about 28 days pretransplant and at posttransplant days 30, 100, 180. The CDR3 is 17 amino acids. CDR1 is SGHVS and CDR2 is FQNEAQ in the germline V gene. J gave up 7 bases and V 2 bases, and 9 bases lay outside the gene matches. Method: immunoSEQ multiplex PCR; TCRdb's copy keeps in-frame clones and lacks some. The sample lists about 19,000 clones, roughly 77% occurring once. Sequenced material: peripheral blood mononuclear cells, taken before stem cell transplant. The source is a man between 60 and 70 years old with acute myeloid leukemia. Some clones in this sample may be carry-over from other donors' samples. This sequence joins TRBV7-8 and TRBJ2-1; 12 nucleotides line up with TRBD2. CDR3 nucleotide sequence: TGTGCCAGCAGCTTATCGGGTCTAGCGGGGGGGCAGAATGAGCAGTTCTTC. Amino acid sequence: CASSLSGLAGGQNEQFF.